The 15 T cell receptor beta chains reported below all come from one sample, sequenced in a study of T-cell reconstitution after alpha-beta-depleted transplantation in children. Construction of the TCRbeta library involved unique molecular identifiers. TCRdb recomputed calls from the PCR reads with MiXCR, one row per CDR3 protein. The sample includes nearly 350,000 distinct CDR3 sequences, 15% to 20% of them seen just once. This sample comprised PBMCs, mostly from graft donor cells, obtained 360 days after TCRalphabeta/CD19-depleted stem cell transplant. The receptors here all came from a male patient between 2 and 15 years old who had a stem cell transplant for acute lymphoblastic leukemia, so the T cells may come from the graft donor.

This clonotype turned up a few times. The gene calls are TRBV28 and TRBJ2-1, with 7 bases that match TRBD2. V lost 6 bases and J lost 0; bases outside the gene matches: 11. CDR1 is MDHEN, CDR2 SYDVKM, per germline. This CDR3 has 17 residues. The CDR3 DNA sequence: TGTGCCAGCAGGATTGGGGGGGGAAGGTCCTCCTACAATGAGCAGTTCTTC. It yields the protein CASRIGGGRSSYNEQFF. Full variable domain (rest looked up from reference TRBV28 and TRBJ2-1): DVKVTQSSRYLVKRTGEKVFLECVQDMDHENMFWYRQDPGLGLRLIYFSYDVKMKEKGDIPEGYSVSREKKERFSLILESASTNQTSMYLCASRIGGGRSSYNEQFFGPGTRLTVL.

This clonotype was seen repeatedly, ten times or more. This rearrangement joins TRBV4-3 to TRBJ1-2; D perhaps matches TRBD1 (6 bases). The CDR3 length is 15 residues. V shed 3 bases and J shed 5 bases, with 16 bases lying between them. Germline values: CDR1 LGHNA, CDR2 YSLEER. CDR3 sequence: CASSQIRQAIYGYTF. CDR3 bases: TGCGCCAGCAGCCAGATTCGACAGGCCATTTATGGCTACACCTTC.

The rearrangement uses TRBV6-1 and TRBJ2-3; 7 nucleotides line up with TRBD1. This CDR3 is built from 13 residues. Germline V lookup: CDR1 MNHNS, CDR2 SASEGT. After removal of 8 bases from V and 4 bases from J, the junction contained 6 bases not matched to a gene. For the CDR3, the DNA is TGTGCCAGCTCGCTGGACAGGCCAGATACGCAGTATTTT. Amino acid sequence: CASSLDRPDTQYF.

The table lists this clonotype with a few counts. V usage is TRBV4-3 and J usage is TRBJ2-4; possible D gene TRBD2, 6 bases. This CDR3 is built from 17 residues. Trimming shortened V by 0 bases and J by 5 bases, and 17 bases separated the two germline ends. Germline V lookup: CDR1 LGHNA, CDR2 YSLEER. The CDR3 here is CASSQDHRLVRENIQYF. In DNA, the CDR3 is TGCGCCAGCAGCCAAGATCACCGACTAGTAAGGGAAAACATTCAGTACTTC.

This clonotype appeared many times. This rearrangement joins TRBV7-6 to TRBJ2-1; the D gene could be TRBD1 or TRBD2 (5 bases each). V was clipped by 7 bases and J by 2 bases, with 15 bases between them. CDR3 length: 15 amino acids. CDR1 is SGHVS and CDR2 is FNYEAQ in the germline V gene. In DNA form, the CDR3 reads TGTGCCAGCACCGAGGGGACCTCCGCCTACAATGAGCAGTTCTTC. Residues: CASTEGTSAYNEQFF.

The chain has TRBV7-9 and TRBJ2-2; 10 bases are shared with TRBD2. CDR1 and CDR2 from the germline V gene are SEHNR and FQNEAQ (reference sequence). V lost 10 bases to trimming and J lost 2 bases; unmatched junction nucleotides: 10. The CDR3 spans 16 residues. CDR3 DNA: TGTGCCACCACCGCCAGACTAGCGGGTAACACCGGGGAGCTGTTTTTT. Translated: CATTARLAGNTGELFF.

This clonotype was picked up a small number of times. V gene TRBV4-2 combines with J gene TRBJ1-4, with D unclear. From germline, CDR1 is LGHNA and CDR2 YNFKEQ. This CDR3 is built from 14 residues. V lost 7 bases and J 7 bases, leaving 16 bases between the germline ends. CDR3 nucleotides: TGTGCCAGCACCCAGCAAAAGGGTAGTGAAAAACTGTTTTTT. Translating gives CASTQQKGSEKLFF.

This chain connects TRBV4-3 to TRBJ2-4, with 7 bases lining up with TRBD2. V was pared by 0 bases and J by 8 bases, with 7 bases of the junction left unmatched. The CDR3 sequence is 15 residues long. Germline V CDR1 and CDR2: LGHNA, YSLEER. CDR3 nucleotides: TGCGCCAGCAGCCAAGAATGGAGGGGAGGGGACATTCAGTACTTC. Translation: CASSQEWRGGDIQYF.

The sample holds a few counts of this clonotype. The rearrangement uses TRBV5-1 and TRBJ2-3; tentative D call: TRBD1 (5 bases). CDR3 length equals 14 residues. The germline V and J ends were trimmed by 1 base and 2 bases, with 8 bases remaining between them. CDR1 is SGHRS and CDR2 is YFSETQ in the germline V gene. The CDR3 reads CASSLLDNTDTQYF. In DNA, the CDR3 is TGCGCCAGCAGCTTGCTGGACAACACAGATACGCAGTATTTT.

The V call is TRBV30, the J call TRBJ2-7, with a possible D match to TRBD2 (5 bases). Germline lookup yields CDR1 GTSNPN and CDR2 SVGIG (reference sequence). The length of the CDR3 is 12 residues. V lost 5 bases and J lost 4, with 12 bases in between. In nucleotides, the CDR3 is TGTGCCTGGGGCCGGGAAGGTTACGAGCAGTACTTC. Protein: CAWGREGYEQYF.

This clonotype was found many times. The chain joins TRBV29-1 to TRBJ2-4; a possible D gene is TRBD1 (5 bases). Germline loops: CDR1 SQVTM, CDR2 ANQGSEA. CDR3 length equals 12 residues. The germline V and J ends were trimmed by 4 bases and 5 bases, with 9 bases remaining between them. CDR3 coding DNA: TGCAGCGTTGCCAGGGATGAAAACATTCAGTACTTC. Translation: CSVARDENIQYF.

The chain carries TRBV28 and TRBJ2-2; the D gene is possibly TRBD2 (5 bases). Germline lookup yields CDR1 MDHEN and CDR2 SYDVKM. This CDR3 contains 15 residues. V was clipped by 4 bases and J by 9 bases, with 18 bases between them. Written as DNA, the CDR3 is TGTGCCAGCAGTTCGGTGCGGACTTCTCCCCGGGAGCTGTTTTTT. It translates to CASSSVRTSPRELFF.

This clonotype was counted between two and nine times. The chain joins TRBV29-1 to TRBJ2-1; 8 positions agree with TRBD2. This CDR3 region has 15 residues. V trimming: 2 bases; J trimming: 6 bases; junction bases outside the gene matches: 9. Germline-derived CDR1 and CDR2 are SQVTM and ANQGSEA. CDR3 region: CSVEYPGGPVNEQFF. CDR3 in DNA: TGCAGCGTTGAATATCCGGGAGGGCCAGTCAATGAGCAGTTCTTC.

This clonotype turned up a few times. CDR3 loop: CATSDAGLAGGITGELFF. The CDR3 coding sequence is TGTGCCACCAGTGATGCGGGACTAGCGGGAGGGATCACCGGGGAGCTGTTTTTT. The gene calls are TRBV24-1 and TRBJ2-2, with 16 bases identical to TRBD2. Trimming took 3 bases from V and 4 from J; bases not matched to a gene: 4. Germline values: CDR1 KGHDR, CDR2 SFDVKD. The CDR3 spans 18 residues.

This clonotype was detected only a few times. The V gene is TRBV12-3 or TRBV12-4, the J gene TRBJ2-2; 7 bases line up with TRBD2. The CDR3 covers 17 residues. V lost 6 bases to trimming and J lost 6 bases; unmatched junction nucleotides: 16. Here the CDR3 reads CASSYPLGAGFAGELFF. The CDR3 DNA reads TGTGCCAGCAGCTACCCCCTGGGAGCGGGGTTTGCCGGGGAGCTGTTTTTT.